One sample yielded the 20 T cell receptor beta chains listed below, sequenced in a study of glioma-infiltrating T cells after dendritic cell vaccination. Sequencing was performed with immunoSEQ multiplex PCR; in TCRdb, only in-frame clones are kept and a portion is missing. The data show roughly 100,000 clones, 75% to 85% seen once. Here the sequenced sample was blood, taken before dendritic cell vaccination. Receptor source: a human donor with glioblastoma.

J is TRBJ2-2 and V is TRBV7-3; 8 bases map to TRBD1. V was pared by 0 bases and J by 7 bases, with 7 bases of the junction left unmatched. Looked up from germline, CDR1 is SGHTA and CDR2 is FQGTGA. The CDR3 loop spans 16 amino acids. The CDR3 bases are TGTGCCAGCAGCTTAACCCCCAGGGGGCGCATCGGGGAGCTGTTTTTT. Its translation is CASSLTPRGRIGELFF.

This chain uses TRBV5-6 with TRBJ2-2; D might be TRBD1 (5 bases). This CDR3 comprises 16 residues. The V end lost 0 bases, the J end lost 4 bases, and 13 bases lay between the germline ends. The V gene's germline CDR1 is SGHDT and CDR2 YYEEEE. The CDR3 nucleotides read TGTGCCAGCAGCTTGGGTACAGGAAGGCCCACCGGGGAGCTGTTTTTT. Protein sequence: CASSLGTGRPTGELFF.

This chain links TRBV5-1 with TRBJ2-3, with 8 bases that match TRBD1. The junction had 4 bases not matched to a gene; V was cut back by 0 bases and J by 1 base. This CDR3 has 16 residues. The germline V gene encodes CDR1 SGHRS and CDR2 YFSETQ. CDR3 nucleotide sequence: TGCGCCAGCAGCTTGGTCTCGGACAGGGGCACAGATACGCAGTATTTT. It specifies CASSLVSDRGTDTQYF.

This chain links TRBV5-6 with TRBJ2-7; 7 positions agree with TRBD2. Germline lookup yields CDR1 SGHDT and CDR2 YYEEEE. CDR3 size: 13 residues. After removal of 2 bases from V and 5 bases from J, the junction contained 4 bases not matched to a gene. The CDR3 DNA is TGTGCCAGCAGCTTTGTCGCGGGGGACGAGCAGTACTTC. This translates into CASSFVAGDEQYF.

The chain is built from TRBV18 and TRBJ2-7; 10 bases map to TRBD2. CDR1 and CDR2 (germline): KGHSH, LQKENI. The V gene end was trimmed by 2 bases and the J gene end by 2 bases; junction bases not matched to a gene: 3. The CDR3 totals 15 residues. The CDR3: CASSPSGGATYEQYF. CDR3 sequence (DNA): TGTGCCAGCTCACCAAGCGGGGGGGCCACCTACGAGCAGTACTTC.

The chain employs TRBV15 and TRBJ1-1, with D perhaps matching TRBD1 (6 bases). V gave up 5 bases and J gave up 3 bases, with 13 bases separating them. The CDR3 loop spans 14 amino acids. In germline, CDR1 is LNHNV, CDR2 YYDKDF (reference sequence). The CDR3 coding sequence is TGTGCCACCAGCCCAAGAGGACAGTACACTGAAGCTTTCTTT. Translated: CATSPRGQYTEAFF.

The V call is TRBV9, the J call TRBJ2-3, with D hard to call. Germline V gives CDR1 SGDLS, CDR2 YYNGEE. The V end was cut by 3 bases, the J end by 0 bases, with 11 bases between. The CDR3 spans 15 residues. The CDR3 spells CASSEIVSSTDTQYF. CDR3 bases: TGTGCCAGCAGCGAAATAGTCTCGAGCACAGATACGCAGTATTTT.

This clone is a singleton in its sample. The chain couples TRBV5-1 to TRBJ1-4, with 7 bases aligning to TRBD1. This CDR3 has 14 amino acids. Germline loops: CDR1 SGHRS, CDR2 YFSETQ. Trimming took 0 bases from V and 8 from J; bases not matched to a gene: 4. In DNA form, the CDR3 reads TGCGCCAGCAGCTTGGTTCAGGGGGGCGAAAAACTGTTTTTT. This translates into CASSLVQGGEKLFF. Full variable domain (rest looked up from reference TRBV5-1 and TRBJ1-4): KAGVTQTPRYLIKTRGQQVTLSCSPISGHRSVSWYQQTPGQGLQFLFEYFSETQRNKGNFPGRFSGRQFSNSRSEMNVSTLELGDSALYLCASSLVQGGEKLFFGSGTQLSVL.

The rearrangement links TRBV4-1 to TRBJ1-2; the D gene is possibly TRBD1 (5 bases). This CDR3 region has 14 residues. The V end was cut by 5 bases, the J end by 2 bases, with 12 bases between. Germline CDR1 MGHRA, CDR2 YSYEKL. The CDR3 protein is CASSARQRNYGYTF. The DNA of the CDR3 is TGCGCCAGCAGCGCCCGACAGCGAAACTATGGCTACACCTTC.

The V gene is TRBV10-2, the J gene TRBJ1-5, with 9 bases identical to TRBD1. The J segment lost 8 bases and the V segment lost 7 bases, leaving 6 bases of the junction unmatched. CDR1 and CDR2 from the germline V gene are WSHSY and SAAADI. The CDR3 totals 13 residues. CDR3 sequence (DNA): TGCGCCAGCAACGGACAGGGGTTAGAGCCCCAGCATTTT. This translates into CASNGQGLEPQHF.

In this sample, this clone turned up once. The V and J genes are TRBV7-8 and TRBJ2-3; no definite D call. Trimming pared 1 base from V and 3 bases from J, leaving 8 bases between. CDR3 length equals 14 residues. From germline, CDR1 is SGHVS and CDR2 FQNEAQ. The CDR3 DNA follows: TGTGCCAGCAGCTTAGTCCTGAGTACAGATACGCAGTATTTT. Protein sequence: CASSLVLSTDTQYF.

The rearrangement uses TRBV27 and TRBJ1-3; D call uncertain. The CDR3 has 14 residues. V shed 5 bases and J shed 1 base, with 9 bases lying between them. Germline assignment: CDR1 MNHEY and CDR2 SMNVEV (reference sequence). In nucleotides, the CDR3 is TGTGCCAGCAGTGCCAGGCCTTCTGGAAACACCATATATTTT. Its protein product is CASSARPSGNTIYF.

The chain joins TRBV18 to TRBJ1-2; 9 bases map to TRBD1. CDR3 length equals 15 residues. The V segment lost 4 bases and the J segment 4 bases; nucleotides outside the gene matches: 7. Germline CDR1 reads KGHSH; CDR2 reads LQKENI. The CDR3 region is CASSLGTGSPYGYTF. DNA of the CDR3: TGTGCCAGCTCACTCGGGACAGGGAGTCCCTATGGCTACACCTTC.

The rearrangement links TRBV18 to TRBJ2-1; the D is unclear. The germline V and J ends were trimmed by 3 bases and 7 bases, with 4 bases remaining between them. The CDR3 covers 11 residues. Germline assignment: CDR1 KGHSH and CDR2 LQKENI. The CDR3 DNA follows: TGTGCCAGCTCACCCCTGAATGAGCAGTTCTTC. It is translated as CASSPLNEQFF.

The sample holds a few counts of this clone. V and J are TRBV5-4 and TRBJ2-3; 10 bases are a match to TRBD2. V shed 1 base and J 4 bases; nucleotides not matched to a gene: 6. The CDR3 runs to 16 residues. Germline CDR1 reads SGHNT; CDR2 reads YYREEE (reference sequence). The CDR3 spells CASSLRLAGDADTQYF. In nucleotides, the CDR3 is TGTGCCAGCAGCTTGCGCCTAGCGGGGGACGCAGATACGCAGTATTTT. Looking up the rest from reference TRBV5-4 and TRBJ2-3 gives the full variable domain: ETGVTQSPTHLIKTRGQQVTLRCSSQSGHNTVSWYQQALGQGPQFIFQYYREEENGRGNFPPRFSGLQFPNYSSELNVNALELDDSALYLCASSLRLAGDADTQYFGPGTRLTVL.

V is TRBV7-8 and J is TRBJ2-5; D is uncertain. CDR3 size: 18 residues. The V end lost 1 base, the J end lost 2 bases, and 20 bases lay between the germline ends. Germline V gene lookup returns CDR1 SGHVS and CDR2 FQNEAQ. The CDR3, as DNA: TGTGCCAGCAGCTTAGGCGGTACCCTGCCGACGCGGCAAGAGACCCAGTACTTC. Protein sequence: CASSLGGTLPTRQETQYF.

The V call is TRBV4-1, the J call TRBJ1-5, with D possibly TRBD1 on 5 matching bases. The V and J ends lost 1 base and 5 bases respectively, with 15 bases between them. CDR1 is MGHRA, CDR2 YSYEKL, per germline. This CDR3 spans 16 amino acids. The CDR3 bases are TGCGCCAGCAGCCAAGGAGGGATAGGGGAGGATCAGCCCCAGCATTTT. It specifies CASSQGGIGEDQPQHF.

This clone was picked up one time. The V and J genes are TRBV11-2 and TRBJ1-3; D is perhaps TRBD1 (6 bases). The ends were cut back, 4 bases at V and 2 bases at J, with 18 bases in the middle. CDR1 is SGHAT, CDR2 FQNNGV, per germline. CDR3 length: 17 residues. The chain's CDR3 is CASSSLKGVVAGNTIYF. The CDR3 DNA is TGTGCCAGCAGCTCCTTGAAGGGGGTGGTTGCTGGAAACACCATATATTTT.

This sequence joins TRBV2 and TRBJ2-5; D unclear. Between the trimmed V and J ends, which lost 5 bases and 3 bases, there was a span of 4 bases. Germline values: CDR1 SNHLY, CDR2 FYNNEI. CDR3 length equals 11 residues. Here the CDR3 DNA reads TGTGCCAGCAGTCGTAAAGAGACCCAGTACTTC. Its translation: CASSRKETQYF.

This clone was recorded once. The chain has TRBV18 and TRBJ2-7; 7 bases are shared with TRBD1. The germline CDR1 and CDR2 sequences are KGHSH and LQKENI. Trimming removed 6 bases from V and 2 bases from J; junction bases left unmatched: 10. The CDR3 is made up of 15 amino acids. In nucleotides, the CDR3 is TGTGCCAGCTCCCTCACAGGGGTAGGGACCTACGAGCAGTACTTC. This gives the protein CASSLTGVGTYEQYF. The full variable domain, its missing parts supplied by reference TRBV18 and TRBJ2-7, is NAGVMQNPRHLVRRRGQEARLRCSPMKGHSHVYWYRQLPEEGLKFMVYLQKENIIDESGMPKERFSAEFPKEGPSILRIQQVVRGDSAAYFCASSLTGVGTYEQYFGPGTRLTVT.